The clone carrying this T cell receptor (beta chain) was counted between two and nine times. Its target is unknown. These data are taken from a study of blood T cells in healthy people across ages. Findings and caveats of the study: As age increased, TCR beta diversity per million T cells fell in a roughly linear fashion.

V gave up 5 bases and J gave up 5 bases; unmatched junction bases: 10. The CDR3 length is 16 residues. CDR1 SGHAT and CDR2 FQNNGV come from the germline V gene. Primed by a sample-barcoded 5' primer and a J-beta primer mix, a second PCR proceeded for roughly 7 to 12 cycles. TCRdb called the 5' RACE reads again in MiXCR, with one record for every CDR3 protein. There are more than 500,000 distinct CDR3 sequences in the sample; about 28% occur only once, and 3% to 4% lies in the top ten. These data were likewise used in another study, on T cells of mothers and their children.

The V and J genes are TRBV11-2 and TRBJ1-2, with TRBD1 matching over 11 bases. This clonotype originated in a boy younger than 10 in good health. The sequencing sample was made of blood. CDR3 nucleotide sequence: TGTGCCAGCAGCATGGGACGGACAGGGGGCAATTATGGCTACACCTTC. Translated, it gives CASSMGRTGGNYGYTF.